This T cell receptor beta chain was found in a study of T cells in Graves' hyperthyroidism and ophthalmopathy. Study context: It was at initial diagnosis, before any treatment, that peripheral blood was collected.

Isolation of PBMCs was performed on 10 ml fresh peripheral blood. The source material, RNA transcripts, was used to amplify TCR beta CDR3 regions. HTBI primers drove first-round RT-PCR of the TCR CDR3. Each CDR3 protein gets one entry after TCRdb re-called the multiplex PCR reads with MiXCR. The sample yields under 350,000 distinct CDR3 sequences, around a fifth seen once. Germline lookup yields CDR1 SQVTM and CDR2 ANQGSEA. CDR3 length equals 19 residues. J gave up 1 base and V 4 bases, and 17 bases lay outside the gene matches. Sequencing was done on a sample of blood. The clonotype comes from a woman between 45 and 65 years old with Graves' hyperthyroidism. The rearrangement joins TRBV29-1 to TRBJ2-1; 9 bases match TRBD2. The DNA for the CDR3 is TGCAGCGTTGCCGGACTAGCGCAAAATATCGGTAGGTCCTACAATGAGCAGTTCTTC. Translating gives CSVAGLAQNIGRSYNEQFF.